One sample yielded the 25 T cell receptor beta chains listed below, sequenced in a study of T cell responses to AZD1222 COVID-19 vaccine. Sequenced by immunoSEQ multiplex PCR; TCRdb stores in-frame clones only, minus some. The table has some 250,000 clones, around 93% seen once; the top ten hold around 0.5%. Sequences were derived from peripheral blood, sampled 28 days after the second AZD1222 dose. The receptors here all came from an adult who received the AZD1222 COVID-19 vaccine.

The rearrangement joins TRBV6-1 to TRBJ2-7; 9 nucleotides line up with TRBD1. The J segment lost 0 bases and the V segment lost 0 bases, leaving 6 bases of the junction unmatched. Germline CDR1 MNHNS, CDR2 SASEGT. There are 17 residues in the CDR3. This CDR3 is CASSEAGTGPLSYEQYF. The CDR3 DNA follows: TGTGCCAGCAGTGAAGCCGGGACAGGGCCCCTCTCCTACGAGCAGTACTTC.

The CDR3: CASSLDSGGSGNTIYF. The CDR3 nucleotides are TGCGCCAGCAGCTTGGATTCAGGGGGTTCTGGAAACACCATATATTTT. This chain joins TRBV5-1 and TRBJ1-3, with 7 bases fitting TRBD1. Germline CDR1 SGHRS, CDR2 YFSETQ. J lost 1 base, V lost 0 bases, and 4 bases had no gene match. CDR3 length equals 16 residues.

The chain couples TRBV19 to TRBJ1-1; tentative D call: TRBD1 (6 bases). The ends were cut back, 4 bases at V and 0 bases at J, with 12 bases in the middle. Germline V gives CDR1 LNHDA, CDR2 SQIVND (reference sequence). The CDR3 extends over 15 amino acids. The DNA for the CDR3 is TGTGCCAGTAGTACCCCCTGGACAGTGAACACTGAAGCTTTCTTT. Protein: CASSTPWTVNTEAFF.

This chain joins TRBV3-1 (or the pseudogene TRBV3-2) and TRBJ1-6; D uncertain. Germline CDR1 LGHDT, CDR2 YNNKEL (reference sequence). The CDR3 spans 15 residues. Trimming stripped 0 bases from V and 7 bases from J, with 10 bases between. CDR3 protein: CASSQDGVGNSPLHF. In DNA, the CDR3 is TGTGCCAGCAGCCAAGATGGAGTTGGGAATTCACCCCTCCACTTT.

This clone was detected only once. The gene calls are TRBV29-1 and TRBJ2-6; no definite D call. CDR3 length: 14 residues. The germline gives CDR1 SQVTM, CDR2 ANQGSEA. Trimming left V 4 bases short and J 2 bases short, with 9 bases between. CDR3 DNA sequence: TGCAGCGTTGCGGACGTAACTGGGGCCAACGTCCTGACTTTC. This sequence encodes CSVADVTGANVLTF.

The chain employs TRBV7-2 and TRBJ1-2; tentatively, D is TRBD1 (5 bases). The CDR3 has 15 residues. V was trimmed by 5 bases and J by 3 bases, leaving 16 bases between them. Germline-derived CDR1 and CDR2 are SGHTA and FQGNSA. The chain's CDR3 is CASSVSPEGYYGYTF. The CDR3 DNA sequence: TGTGCCAGCAGCGTATCCCCTGAGGGGTACTATGGCTACACCTTC.

CDR3 residues: CASSLGSPGTLGGNTIYF. CDR3 nucleotide sequence: TGTGCCAGCAGTTTAGGGTCTCCCGGGACCCTGGGCGGAAACACCATATATTTT. The chain has TRBV28 and TRBJ1-3; maybe TRBD1 (5 bases). This CDR3 contains 18 residues. Per germline, CDR1 MDHEN and CDR2 SYDVKM. Trimming shortened V by 2 bases and J by 4 bases, and 21 bases separated the two germline ends.

This clone was seen a few times. The chain couples TRBV6-5 to TRBJ2-1; D call uncertain. The germline CDR1 and CDR2 sequences are MNHEY and SVGAGI. The CDR3 extends over 15 amino acids. The V gene lost 8 bases and the J gene lost 7 bases, with 21 bases spanning the gap. CDR3 sequence (DNA): TGTGCCAGCTCTCCCTGGGGTAGTTTAATAAATGAGCAGTTCTTC. As protein: CASSPWGSLINEQFF.

The rearrangement uses TRBV14 and TRBJ2-7; D not resolved. The V gene lost 1 base and the J gene lost 1 base, with 2 bases spanning the gap. From germline, CDR1 is SGHDN and CDR2 FVKESK. The CDR3 has 12 residues. CDR3 protein: CASSQVSYEQYF. Written as DNA, the CDR3 is TGTGCCAGCAGCCAAGTTTCCTACGAGCAGTACTTC.

The rearrangement joins TRBV11-2 to TRBJ1-4, with D perhaps TRBD1 (5 bases). The CDR3 runs 14 residues. Germline assignment: CDR1 SGHAT and CDR2 FQNNGV. V lost 5 bases, J lost 4 bases, and 11 bases lay in between. The CDR3 nucleotides read TGTGCCAGCAGCGCCCGGGGGGTTAATGAAAAACTGTTTTTT. This translates into CASSARGVNEKLFF.

The chain employs TRBV7-9 and TRBJ1-6; D gene uncertain. Germline CDR1 and CDR2: SEHNR and FQNEAQ (reference sequence). Trimming removed 6 bases at V and 5 bases at J, with 11 bases between. The CDR3 totals 14 residues. The CDR3 here is CASSLAGNNSPLHF. CDR3 sequence (DNA): TGTGCCAGCAGTCTCGCGGGTAATAATTCACCCCTCCACTTT.

V gene TRBV3-1 (or the pseudogene TRBV3-2) combines with J gene TRBJ1-1; D unclear. The CDR3 contains 13 residues. V dropped 8 bases and J dropped 1 base, with 11 bases sitting between them. Germline V lookup: CDR1 LGHDT, CDR2 YNNKEL (reference sequence). The CDR3 nucleotides are TGTGCCAGCCTCCAGCAGCCGAACACTGAAGCTTTCTTT. Translated, it gives CASLQQPNTEAFF.

This chain connects TRBV6-5 to TRBJ2-5, with TRBD2 matching 7 bases. This CDR3 is 15 amino acids long. The J segment lost 5 bases and the V segment lost 5 bases, leaving 11 bases of the junction unmatched. The germline gives CDR1 MNHEY, CDR2 SVGAGI. This chain's CDR3 is CASSPGTVRGETQYF. The DNA of the CDR3 is TGTGCCAGCAGTCCCGGGACTGTGCGGGGGGAGACCCAGTACTTC.

The rearrangement uses TRBV9 and TRBJ2-3; perhaps TRBD1 as D (5 bases). CDR1 SGDLS and CDR2 YYNGEE come from the germline V gene. V shed 4 bases and J shed 2 bases, with 23 bases lying between them. The CDR3 totals 18 residues. CDR3 sequence reads: CASSPRFEQAYHTDTQYF. The CDR3 coding sequence is TGTGCCAGCAGCCCCCGATTCGAACAGGCGTATCACACAGATACGCAGTATTTT.

The gene calls are TRBV4-1 and TRBJ1-3, with D maybe TRBD1 (5 bases). The CDR3 is made up of 17 amino acids. CDR1 MGHRA and CDR2 YSYEKL come from the germline V gene. Trimming shortened V by 2 bases and J by 0 bases, and 14 bases separated the two germline ends. The CDR3 region has the DNA TGCGCCAGCAGCCAAAGGTCCTCAGGGAGCTCTGGAAACACCATATATTTT. This codes for CASSQRSSGSSGNTIYF.

The chain employs TRBV7-2 and TRBJ2-7; 9 bases are shared with TRBD2. CDR1 and CDR2 (germline): SGHTA, FQGNSA. CDR3 length: 15 residues. V lost 5 bases, J lost 1 base, and 6 bases stayed unmatched. The CDR3 reads CASSVLSGRSYEQYF. The CDR3 nucleotides are TGTGCCAGCAGCGTATTGAGCGGGAGGTCCTACGAGCAGTACTTC.

V gene TRBV16 combines with J gene TRBJ1-4; no clear D. Germline V gene data show CDR1 as KGHSY and CDR2 as FQNENV. V was clipped by 2 bases and J by 4 bases, with 8 bases between them. The CDR3 loop spans 14 amino acids. The CDR3 DNA follows: TGTGCCAGCAGCCAAGGCAGGTTTAATGAAAAACTGTTTTTT. Its protein product is CASSQGRFNEKLFF.

The chain is built from TRBV2 and TRBJ2-2; D is ambiguous. V was clipped by 7 bases and J by 4 bases, with 4 bases between them. The CDR3 totals 11 residues. In germline, CDR1 is SNHLY, CDR2 FYNNEI. The CDR3 here is CASTVTGELFF. The CDR3 DNA follows: TGTGCCAGCACGGTCACCGGGGAGCTGTTTTTT.

The rearrangement links TRBV28 to TRBJ1-2; no clear D gene. The V end lost 2 bases, the J end lost 2 bases, and 12 bases lay between the germline ends. Germline V gene data show CDR1 as MDHEN and CDR2 as SYDVKM. The CDR3 loop spans 15 amino acids. The CDR3 is CASSLMQVKNYGYTF. In DNA form, the CDR3 reads TGTGCCAGCAGTTTAATGCAGGTCAAGAACTATGGCTACACCTTC.

This chain links TRBV5-1 with TRBJ2-1; 7 nucleotides line up with TRBD2. CDR1 SGHRS and CDR2 YFSETQ come from the germline V gene. This CDR3 contains 17 residues. V shed 0 bases and J 12 bases; nucleotides not matched to a gene: 18. The chain's CDR3 is CASSLAPSGAFHGGQFF. CDR3 DNA: TGCGCCAGCAGCTTGGCCCCCAGCGGGGCCTTTCATGGGGGGCAGTTCTTC.

The rearrangement joins TRBV2 to TRBJ1-4; a weak D match, TRBD1 (5 bases). The germline V gene encodes CDR1 SNHLY and CDR2 FYNNEI. Trimming left V 7 bases short and J 4 bases short, with 13 bases between. The CDR3 loop spans 14 amino acids. The CDR3 DNA reads TGTGCCAGCAAGATGACAGCCTATAATGAAAAACTGTTTTTT. This codes for CASKMTAYNEKLFF.

This chain uses TRBV5-1 with TRBJ2-7; D possibly uses TRBD1 or TRBD2 (5 bases each). Germline CDR1 reads SGHRS; CDR2 reads YFSETQ. The length of the CDR3 is 14 residues. With 0 bases removed from V and 0 bases from J, the gap between germline ends came to 7 bases. CDR3 DNA: TGCGCCAGCAGCTTGGGGGACGCCTCCTACGAGCAGTACTTC. Translating gives CASSLGDASYEQYF. The full variable domain, completed using reference TRBV5-1 and TRBJ2-7, is KAGVTQTPRYLIKTRGQQVTLSCSPISGHRSVSWYQQTPGQGLQFLFEYFSETQRNKGNFPGRFSGRQFSNSRSEMNVSTLELGDSALYLCASSLGDASYEQYFGPGTRLTVT.

The V gene is TRBV6-6, the J gene TRBJ2-3; 13 nucleotides agree with TRBD2. V gave up 6 bases and J gave up 7 bases; unmatched junction bases: 13. The germline CDR1 and CDR2 sequences are MNHNY and SVGAGI (reference sequence). The CDR3 has 17 residues. The DNA of the CDR3 is TGTGCCAGCAGCCGACGCCTGGGGACTAGCGGGGACTATACGCAGTATTTT. Its translation is CASSRRLGTSGDYTQYF.

The chain links TRBV18 to TRBJ2-5, with TRBD2 matching 11 bases. Germline values: CDR1 KGHSH, CDR2 LQKENI. The CDR3 covers 17 residues. Unmatched junction bases numbered 9, after V lost 1 base and J lost 5 bases. Written as DNA, the CDR3 is TGTGCCAGCTCACCACGGGGCCCACTAGCGGGGGTTGAGACCCAGTACTTC. Residues: CASSPRGPLAGVETQYF.

The chain links TRBV4-2 to TRBJ2-6, with unresolved D. Germline lookup yields CDR1 LGHNA and CDR2 YNFKEQ. The ends were cut back, 0 bases at V and 2 bases at J, with 5 bases in the middle. This CDR3 comprises 15 residues. Here the CDR3 DNA reads TGTGCCAGCAGCCAAGAATCTGCTGGGGCCAACGTCCTGACTTTC. Its translation is CASSQESAGANVLTF.